Below, one T cell receptor (beta chain) is given with its context. This entry is derived from a study of blood T cell repertoires in COVID-19. It was within 2 weeks before study entry that exposed participants met a COVID-19 case. Produced via immunoSEQ multiplex PCR; TCRdb's table is partial and in-frame only. The data hold approximately 250,000 clones, with approximately 90% observed a single time. The CDR3 consists of 15 residues. Germline trimming cut 3 bases from V and 10 bases from J; bases unmatched to any gene: 10. Germline V lookup: CDR1 MNHNS, CDR2 SASEGT. The TCR comes from a man aged 35-49 years who had been exposed to COVID-19. The V and J genes are TRBV6-1 and TRBJ1-4; 8 bases map to TRBD1. Sample: PBMCs or T cells enriched from blood (not recorded which). CDR3: CASSEDRAKGGKLFF. The CDR3 bases are TGTGCCAGCAGTGAGGACAGGGCCAAGGGTGGAAAACTGTTTTTT.